This T cell receptor beta chain was identified during a study of early T cells in non-severe SARS-CoV-2 infection. Study background: Sequencing of unsorted whole blood was done on bulk RNA, leaving chains unpaired. Points from the study as a whole: Private and CD4 specificities were missed by VDJdb matching, skewed to anti-spike CD8.

This clonotype was counted ten times or more. Antigen unknown. Trimming cost V 0 bases and J 5 bases, with 19 bases left between them. Germline loops: CDR1 MNHEY, CDR2 SVGAGI. The CDR3 covers 17 residues. Individual cDNA molecules were tagged with unique molecular identifiers. Via MiXCR, TCRdb re-called the 5' RACE reads, giving one row per CDR3 protein. This sample carries 60,000 to 75,000 distinct CDR3 sequences, 9% to 10% of them seen once, and the ten largest clones take about 16%. The clonotype was recovered from an adult who was a healthcare worker with PCR-confirmed SARS-CoV-2 infection or an uninfected control (not recorded which). The rearrangement uses TRBV6-5 and TRBJ1-2; no firm D call. This sample comprised whole blood, obtained at baseline. In DNA, the CDR3 is TGTGCCAGCAGTTACTCGGTCGGCAGGACGGTTTTTTATGGCTACACCTTC. Protein: CASSYSVGRTVFYGYTF.